What follows are 12 T cell receptor beta chains derived from one specimen sequenced in a study of blood T cell repertoires in COVID-19. Libraries were prepared by immunoSEQ multiplex PCR; TCRdb keeps only in-frame clonotypes and omits some of them. The sample lists over 75,000 clones, around 80% occurring once. Sequenced: peripheral blood. All receptors derive from a man between 65 and 80 years old with acute or convalescent COVID-19.

This chain joins TRBV5-8 and TRBJ1-5; 7 positions match TRBD1. Trimming at V came to 6 bases and at J to 0 bases, leaving 9 bases not matched to a gene. The V gene's germline CDR1 is SGHTS and CDR2 YDEGEE. The CDR3 runs to 16 residues. The CDR3 nucleotides are TGTGCCAGCACCGTGGGACAGCACAATAGCAATCAGCCCCAGCATTTT. The encoded protein is CASTVGQHNSNQPQHF. Complete variable domain (other parts from reference TRBV5-8 and TRBJ1-5): EAGVTQSPTHLIKTRGQQATLRCSPISGHTSVYWYQQALGLGLQFLLWYDEGEERNRGNFPPRFSGRQFPNYSSELNVNALELEDSALYLCASTVGQHNSNQPQHFGDGTRLSIL.

J is TRBJ1-3 and V is TRBV4-1; D gene unclear. V lost 3 bases and J lost 2, with 8 bases in between. This CDR3 contains 14 residues. Germline CDR1 reads MGHRA; CDR2 reads YSYEKL. The DNA of the CDR3 is TGCGCCAGCAGCCAGCCCGGGGCTGGAAACACCATATATTTT. Its protein product is CASSQPGAGNTIYF.

The rearrangement uses TRBV7-8 and TRBJ2-1; 12 bases map to TRBD2. V lost 3 bases, J lost 8 bases, and 11 bases stayed unmatched. From germline, CDR1 is SGHVS and CDR2 FQNEAQ. CDR3 size: 17 residues. The CDR3 DNA reads as TGTGCCAGCAGCTTTGGCCTAGCGGGAGGGCAATTCGATGAGCAGTTCTTC. Amino acids: CASSFGLAGGQFDEQFF.

This chain joins TRBV6-6 and TRBJ2-1, with 7 bases fitting TRBD1. The V and J ends lost 5 bases and 16 bases, in that order; junction bases with no gene match: 17. CDR1 is MNHNY, CDR2 SVGAGI, per germline (reference sequence). The CDR3 runs 14 residues. CDR3: CASSRTQAGTDDFF. Here the CDR3 DNA reads TGTGCCAGCAGTCGTACCCAAGCCGGGACAGACGACTTCTTC.

This clone was detected only a few times. J is TRBJ2-2 and V is TRBV7-3, with D uncertain. V was pared by 5 bases and J by 6 bases, with 7 bases between. Germline values: CDR1 SGHTA, CDR2 FQGTGA. The CDR3 runs 12 residues. The chain's CDR3 is CASSRHPGELFF. The CDR3 nucleotides read TGTGCCAGCAGCCGACACCCCGGGGAGCTGTTTTTT.

V is TRBV19 and J is TRBJ1-5; 7 bases agree with TRBD1. Germline CDR1 LNHDA, CDR2 SQIVND (reference sequence). The V gene end was trimmed by 8 bases and the J gene end by 1 base; junction bases not matched to a gene: 5. The CDR3 contains 14 residues. This CDR3 reads CASDRVESNQPQHF. Here the CDR3 DNA reads TGTGCCAGTGACAGGGTTGAGAGCAATCAGCCCCAGCATTTT.

This clone was seen once. V usage is TRBV9 and J usage is TRBJ1-1; D not resolved. Between the trimmed V and J ends, which lost 0 bases and 2 bases, there was a span of 11 bases. Germline CDR1 reads SGDLS; CDR2 reads YYNGEE. The CDR3 is 15 residues long. The CDR3 reads CASSVGRRFNTEAFF. CDR3 nucleotides: TGTGCCAGCAGCGTAGGCCGCAGGTTCAACACTGAAGCTTTCTTT.

The chain joins TRBV11-2 to TRBJ2-7; a weak D match, TRBD1 (5 bases). Germline loops: CDR1 SGHAT, CDR2 FQNNGV. The V gene lost 5 bases and the J gene lost 3 bases, with 17 bases spanning the gap. The CDR3 is 15 amino acids. CDR3 residues: CASSPTTGPYYEQYF. Written as DNA, the CDR3 is TGTGCCAGCAGCCCTACCACAGGACCCTACTACGAGCAGTACTTC.

The chain uses TRBV29-1 and TRBJ1-2; a weak D match, TRBD1 (5 bases). V was trimmed by 6 bases and J by 3 bases, leaving 17 bases between them. The CDR3 sequence is 14 residues long. Germline V gene lookup returns CDR1 SQVTM and CDR2 ANQGSEA. The chain's CDR3 is CSVARQGADYGYTF. The CDR3 region has the DNA TGCAGCGTGGCGCGGCAGGGCGCGGACTATGGCTACACCTTC.

The chain joins TRBV24-1 to TRBJ2-3; D not resolved. Germline CDR1 reads KGHDR; CDR2 reads SFDVKD. Trimming pared 3 bases from V and 1 base from J, leaving 4 bases between. The CDR3 runs to 13 residues. CDR3 amino acids: CATSDAGTDTQYF. CDR3 nucleotides: TGTGCCACCAGTGATGCAGGCACAGATACGCAGTATTTT.

This chain connects TRBV6-2 or TRBV6-3 to TRBJ2-2, with TRBD2 identical over 14 bases. CDR1 and CDR2 (germline): MNHEY, SVGEGT. V dropped 2 bases and J dropped 1; count of bases not matched to a gene: 3. This CDR3 is 18 amino acids long. Written as DNA, the CDR3 is TGTGCCAGCAGTTACGCCGGGACTAGCGGGAGGAACACCGGGGAGCTGTTTTTT. This gives the protein CASSYAGTSGRNTGELFF.

V is TRBV14 and J is TRBJ2-7; 7 nucleotides match TRBD1. The CDR3 spans 18 residues. Germline V gives CDR1 SGHDN, CDR2 FVKESK. V lost 3 bases, J lost 3 bases, and 17 bases stayed unmatched. CDR3 sequence (DNA): TGTGCCAGCAGCCAGCCCGGGACAGAGGTAGGGGGCTACTACGAGCAGTACTTC. It yields the protein CASSQPGTEVGGYYEQYF. Full variable domain (outside the CDR3, taken from reference TRBV14 and TRBJ2-7): EAGVTQFPSHSVIEKGQTVTLRCDPISGHDNLYWYRRVMGKEIKFLLHFVKESKQDESGMPNNRFLAERTGGTYSTLKVQPAELEDSGVYFCASSQPGTEVGGYYEQYFGPGTRLTVT.